The clone carrying this T cell receptor (beta chain) was seen once. Its matching antigen is unknown. This specimen belongs to a study of OX40 agonist ivuxolimab in advanced cancers. As for the study in general: Three individuals attained partial responses, comprising one hepatocellular carcinoma case and two cutaneous melanoma cases.

Autoimmune disease history or systemic immunosuppression excluded patients. The CDR3 sequence is 15 residues long. Germline V lookup: CDR1 LGHNA, CDR2 YNFKEQ. V shed 4 bases and J shed 7 bases, with 17 bases lying between them. Study findings and constraints: In the 0.1-3.0 mg/kg groups, partial responders showed among the lowest expansion.

Libraries were prepared by immunoSEQ multiplex PCR; TCRdb keeps only in-frame clonotypes and omits some of them. In the table there are about 70,000 clones, roughly 81% of which are singletons. This material consisted of CD4+ or CD8+ T cells sorted from blood, taken in a trial of the OX40 agonist ivuxolimab. This sequence joins TRBV4-2 and TRBJ2-1; D may be TRBD1 (5 bases). The clonotype comes from an adult with an advanced solid tumor such as melanoma, head and neck, liver or kidney cancer. Here the CDR3 DNA reads TGTGCCAGCAGCCCCGGACAATTTGGATTAAATGAGCAGTTCTTC. It codes for CASSPGQFGLNEQFF.